Listed here are 24 T cell receptor beta chains from one sample, sequenced in a study of PD-1 blockade in classical Hodgkin lymphoma. In every patient, relapse followed autologous stem cell transplantation, while exposure to brentuximab vedotin differed. Only in-frame clones appear in the TCRdb table, and some are missing; sequencing was by immunoSEQ multiplex PCR. The table has about 75,000 clones, about 92% seen once; the top ten hold approximately 8.1%. The input for sequencing was peripheral blood mononuclear cells (PBMCs), taken at baseline. These receptors were collected from a human donor with classical Hodgkin lymphoma.

The chain carries TRBV1 and TRBJ2-3; TRBD1, the table's D call, lacks a check against the DNA. TRBV1 is designated a pseudogene. The CDR3 spans 15 residues. The CDR3, as DNA: TGCACCAGCAGCCAAGAGCGAACAGGCACAGATACGCAGTATTTT. This codes for CTSSQERTGTDTQYF.

This clone was seen once. The V call is TRBV6-5, the J call TRBJ2-3; no firm D call. This CDR3 contains 15 residues. Trimming took off 6 bases at V and 3 bases at J, with 16 bases between the two ends. CDR1 is MNHEY and CDR2 is SVGAGI in the germline V gene. The CDR3 protein is CASSTLRSATDTQYF. CDR3 nucleotide sequence: TGTGCCAGCAGCACTCTCCGATCGGCGACAGATACGCAGTATTTT.

The V gene is TRBV5-1, the J gene TRBJ2-7; no clear D gene. There are 12 residues in the CDR3. Germline lookup yields CDR1 SGHRS and CDR2 YFSETQ. Trimming pared 5 bases from V and 0 bases from J, leaving 6 bases between. The CDR3 sequence: CASSIDSYEQYF. CDR3 DNA: TGCGCCAGCAGTATCGACTCCTACGAGCAGTACTTC.

The chain joins TRBV18 to TRBJ2-1, with D perhaps given as TRBD1 or TRBD2 (5 bases each). The germline V gene encodes CDR1 KGHSH and CDR2 LQKENI. CDR3 length equals 11 residues. Trimming took 3 bases from V and 10 from J, leaving 7 bases between them. The DNA for the CDR3 is TGTGCCAGCTCACCTGGGGGAGAGCAGTTCTTC. As protein: CASSPGGEQFF.

This clone was observed a single time. This chain's CDR3 is CASNLISGLSTDTQYF. CDR3 in DNA: TGCGCCAGCAACCTCATTAGCGGGCTTAGCACAGATACGCAGTATTTT. This rearrangement joins TRBV4-1 to TRBJ2-3, with TRBD2 matching 7 bases. Trimming removed 7 bases from V and 0 bases from J; junction bases left unmatched: 10. This CDR3 contains 16 residues. Per the germline V gene, CDR1 is MGHRA and CDR2 is YSYEKL.

The chain uses TRBV15 and TRBJ1-2; 7 bases fit TRBD1. This CDR3 spans 17 amino acids. Germline trimming cut 5 bases from V and 5 bases from J; bases unmatched to any gene: 17. Looked up from germline, CDR1 is LNHNV and CDR2 is YYDKDF (reference sequence). CDR3 region: CATSPHISVTGRYGYTF. In DNA form, the CDR3 reads TGTGCCACCAGCCCTCACATTAGCGTGACAGGGCGGTATGGCTACACCTTC.

The J gene is TRBJ2-5, the V gene TRBV29-1; D is unclear. The CDR3 loop spans 11 amino acids. Germline-derived CDR1 and CDR2 are SQVTM and ANQGSEA. Trimming removed 2 bases at V and 4 bases at J, with 5 bases between. CDR3 in DNA: TGCAGCGTTGAATCACCAGAGACCCAGTACTTC. It yields the protein CSVESPETQYF.

The CDR3 DNA is TGTGCCAGCAGTGAATACCACAGCTTACAAGAGACCCAGTACTTC. Its translation is CASSEYHSLQETQYF. The chain couples TRBV6-1 to TRBJ2-5; D unresolved. Trimming took off 2 bases at V and 2 bases at J, with 12 bases between the two ends. The CDR3 has 15 amino acids. CDR1 and CDR2 (germline): MNHNS, SASEGT.

This rearrangement joins TRBV2 to TRBJ2-7, with D possibly TRBD1 on 6 matching bases. Per the germline V gene, CDR1 is SNHLY and CDR2 is FYNNEI. The CDR3 sequence is 14 residues long. Trimming cost V 4 bases and J 1 base, with 11 bases left between them. CDR3 DNA: TGTGCCAGCAGTGTTGGGACACTATCCTACGAGCAGTACTTC. This codes for CASSVGTLSYEQYF.

The rearrangement joins TRBV7-2 to TRBJ1-1; D is unresolved. Germline CDR1 and CDR2: SGHTA and FQGNSA. Trimming stripped 5 bases from V and 1 base from J, with 14 bases between. The CDR3 covers 15 residues. CDR3 in DNA: TGTGCCAGCAGCCCCTCACTGGGAGCGAACACTGAAGCTTTCTTT. Residues: CASSPSLGANTEAFF. Based on the CDR3 plus reference TRBV7-2 and TRBJ1-1, the full variable domain is GAGVSQSPSNKVTEKGKDVELRCDPISGHTALYWYRQSLGQGLEFLIYFQGNSAPDKSGLPSDRFSAERTGGSVSTLTIQRTQQEDSAVYLCASSPSLGANTEAFFGQGTRLTVV.

This clone appeared once. This chain connects TRBV9 to TRBJ1-4; TRBD1 might be the D (5 bases). V lost 3 bases, J lost 3 bases, and 15 bases lay in between. This CDR3 region has 16 residues. Germline assignment: CDR1 SGDLS and CDR2 YYNGEE. The CDR3 bases are TGTGCCAGCAGCGCGGGCAGGGCGCGGGCTAATGAAAAACTGTTTTTT. It codes for CASSAGRARANEKLFF.

The sample holds one count of this clone. This sequence joins TRBV30 and TRBJ2-2; either TRBD1 or TRBD2 may supply D (5 bases each). This CDR3 has 11 residues. With 3 bases removed from V and 6 bases from J, the gap between germline ends came to 5 bases. CDR1 and CDR2 (germline): GTSNPN, SVGIG (reference sequence). The CDR3 DNA is TGTGCCTGGAGGGGGGCCGGGGAGCTGTTTTTT. Protein product: CAWRGAGELFF.

This chain joins TRBV14 and TRBJ1-1, with D perhaps TRBD1 (5 bases). The germline V gene encodes CDR1 SGHDN and CDR2 FVKESK. This CDR3 is built from 16 residues. Deletions cut 4 bases from V and 0 bases from J, with 15 bases between. CDR3 bases: TGTGCCAGCAGCCCCGTCCGAGGGGTTATGAACACTGAAGCTTTCTTT. Protein product: CASSPVRGVMNTEAFF.

This chain uses TRBV27 with TRBJ2-3; the D call may be TRBD1 or TRBD2 (5 bases each). V was pared by 5 bases and J by 9 bases, with 27 bases between. This CDR3 is 17 amino acids long. Looked up from germline, CDR1 is MNHEY and CDR2 is SMNVEV (reference sequence). CDR3 coding DNA: TGTGCCAGCAGTCCTCCCGCCACTAGTAGGGGTGCGTGGACGCAGTATTTT. It codes for CASSPPATSRGAWTQYF.

The V and J genes are TRBV7-7 and TRBJ2-7; TRBD1 matches 7 bases. The germline V gene encodes CDR1 SSHAT and CDR2 FNYEAQ (reference sequence). Germline trimming cut 5 bases from V and 6 bases from J; bases unmatched to any gene: 7. The CDR3 length is 13 residues. For the CDR3, the DNA is TGTGCCAGCAGCCCTGTCGCAGGGGGCGAGCAGTACTTC. This encodes CASSPVAGGEQYF.

The V call is TRBV5-6, the J call TRBJ2-3; TRBD2 matches 9 bases. Trimming cost V 1 base and J 7 bases; bases outside gene matches: 19. There are 19 residues in the CDR3. CDR1 and CDR2 from the germline V gene are SGHDT and YYEEEE. The CDR3 nucleotides are TGTGCCAGCAGCTTGTCGGCATGGCGGGGGGGCCAAGCAACCCATACGCAGTATTTT. Translation gives CASSLSAWRGGQATHTQYF.

To note about this clone: A read error may produce the germline difference seen at one junction end. J is TRBJ1-5 and V is TRBV5-1, with TRBD1 matching over 8 bases. CDR1 and CDR2 (germline): SGHRS, YFSETQ. This CDR3 has 14 residues. The CDR3 here is CASSSVNRGQPQHF. In DNA, the CDR3 is TGTGCCAGCAGCTCGGTCAACAGGGGGCAGCCCCAGCATTTT.

The chain combines TRBV7-2 with TRBJ2-5, with no clear D. The end of the DNA fits TRBJ2-7 better, so the J call may be wrong. CDR1 and CDR2 (germline): SGHTA, FQGNSA. This CDR3 comprises 13 residues. CDR3 amino acids: CASSFWVEYEQYF. The CDR3 coding sequence is TGTGCCAGCAGCTTTTGGGTTGAGTACGAGCAGTACTTC.

The chain uses TRBV5-1 and TRBJ1-1, with D possibly TRBD1 on 5 matching bases. The CDR3 is 15 amino acids. The germline V gene has CDR1 SGHRS and CDR2 YFSETQ. Trimming removed 2 bases at V and 0 bases at J, with 11 bases between. Here the CDR3 DNA reads TGCGCCAGCAGCTTCCGACAGTGGATGAACACTGAAGCTTTCTTT. Encoded protein: CASSFRQWMNTEAFF.

In its sample, this clone was seen a few times. The chain recombines TRBV19 with TRBJ2-1, with D maybe TRBD1 (6 bases). The V end was cut by 3 bases, the J end by 8 bases, with 8 bases between. This CDR3 is built from 12 residues. CDR1 and CDR2 (germline): LNHDA, SQIVND (reference sequence). CDR3 bases: TGTGCCAGTAGTATCGAGGGGGATGAGCAGTTCTTC. Its translation: CASSIEGDEQFF. Drawing the rest from reference TRBV19 and TRBJ2-1, the complete variable domain is DGGITQSPKYLFRKEGQNVTLSCEQNLNHDAMYWYRQDPGQGLRLIYYSQIVNDFQKGDIAEGYSVSREKKESFPLTVTSAQKNPTAFYLCASSIEGDEQFFGPGTRLTVL.

The V call is TRBV6-1, the J call TRBJ2-7, with D perhaps given as TRBD1 or TRBD2 (7 bases each). The CDR3 is 15 amino acids. Germline V CDR1 and CDR2: MNHNS, SASEGT. With 8 bases removed from V and 5 bases from J, the gap between germline ends came to 22 bases. CDR3 bases: TGTGCCAGCTCTTGGTCAGGGGGACTATCCAACGAGCAGTACTTC. Translating gives CASSWSGGLSNEQYF.

The rearrangement joins TRBV5-1 to TRBJ2-5; 7 bases are a match to TRBD2. Germline V gene data show CDR1 as SGHRS and CDR2 as YFSETQ. This CDR3 comprises 16 residues. Germline trimming cut 4 bases from V and 3 bases from J; bases unmatched to any gene: 12. CDR3 nucleotides: TGCGCCAGCAGCCCGGTAGGGAGGGCGAGGGAAGAGACCCAGTACTTC. Its translation is CASSPVGRAREETQYF.

A few counts support this clone. J is TRBJ2-2 and V is TRBV27; 9 nucleotides agree with TRBD2. J lost 6 bases, V lost 6 bases, and 8 bases had no gene match. In germline, CDR1 is MNHEY, CDR2 SMNVEV (reference sequence). This CDR3 comprises 15 residues. CDR3 bases: TGTGCCAGCAGGTGGAGCGGGGGGTTGGCCGGGGAGCTGTTTTTT. It is translated as CASRWSGGLAGELFF.

The chain joins TRBV19 to TRBJ1-1; a weak D match, TRBD1 (6 bases). Trimming removed 3 bases at V and 4 bases at J, with 9 bases between. The CDR3 covers 13 residues. CDR1 LNHDA and CDR2 SQIVND come from the germline V gene (reference sequence). The CDR3 DNA reads as TGTGCCAGTAGTATCTCCAGGGGCACTGAAGCTTTCTTT. Its translation: CASSISRGTEAFF.